Presented here are 25 T cell receptor beta chains from one specimen sequenced in a study of shared clonotypes between healthy human individuals. The table came from immunoSEQ multiplex PCR; TCRdb's copy has only in-frame clones and leaves some out. The sample records about 2.2 million clones, about 93% being singletons. Terminally differentiated effector memory CD45RA+ cells were excluded by CCR7 positive selection of CD45RO-negative cells. Specimen: naive CD8+ T cells from PBMCs. Every receptor here comes from a man aged 18 to 29 in good health. Some clones in this sample may be carry-over from other donors' samples.

This clone was counted once. V usage is TRBV18 and J usage is TRBJ1-1; tentative D call: TRBD1 (5 bases). The germline gives CDR1 KGHSH, CDR2 LQKENI. The CDR3 has 13 amino acids. The V end was cut by 5 bases, the J end by 1 base, with 8 bases between. The CDR3 DNA follows: TGTGCCAGCTCATACGACAGGAACACTGAAGCTTTCTTT. It is translated as CASSYDRNTEAFF. Together with reference TRBV18 and TRBJ1-1, the CDR3 gives the full variable domain: NAGVMQNPRHLVRRRGQEARLRCSPMKGHSHVYWYRQLPEEGLKFMVYLQKENIIDESGMPKERFSAEFPKEGPSILRIQQVVRGDSAAYFCASSYDRNTEAFFGQGTRLTVV.

V is TRBV27 and J is TRBJ2-7; D may be TRBD1 or TRBD2 (6 bases each). In germline, CDR1 is MNHEY, CDR2 SMNVEV (reference sequence). There are 15 residues in the CDR3. Trimming removed 5 bases from V and 4 bases from J, with 18 bases in between. CDR3 residues: CASSTQPTGTYEQYF. CDR3 in DNA: TGTGCCAGCAGTACCCAACCCACAGGGACTTACGAGCAGTACTTC.

On this clone: The sample has other DNA sequences that encode this CDR3 too. The rearrangement joins TRBV19 to TRBJ2-7; 10 bases line up with TRBD2. Losses at the gene ends were 6 bases for V and 2 bases for J; bases not matched to a gene: 1. CDR3 length: 13 residues. Germline CDR1 LNHDA, CDR2 SQIVND (reference sequence). For the CDR3, the DNA is TGTGCCAGTAGCACTAGCGGGGCCTACGAGCAGTACTTC. Its translation is CASSTSGAYEQYF.

This chain uses TRBV7-2 with TRBJ2-7; maybe TRBD1 (6 bases). Trimming cost V 4 bases and J 2 bases, with 18 bases left between them. Germline values: CDR1 SGHTA, CDR2 FQGNSA. This CDR3 comprises 16 residues. CDR3 coding DNA: TGTGCCAGCAGCTCACTCACCGGGACATTCACCTACGAGCAGTACTTC. Its protein is CASSSLTGTFTYEQYF.

The chain has TRBV19 and TRBJ2-5, with D possibly matching TRBD2 (6 bases). V was shortened by 7 bases and J by 5 bases, with 17 bases between the two germline ends. The CDR3 contains 14 residues. CDR1 is LNHDA, CDR2 SQIVND, per germline (reference sequence). In nucleotides, the CDR3 is TGTGCCAGTAACTTCGGCGGGATGGGTGAGACCCAGTACTTC. Its protein is CASNFGGMGETQYF.

The CDR3 DNA reads as TGTGCCAGCTCACCGTTGACTAGCGGGAGGAGTACGGGCTCCTACGAGCAGTACTTC. Translating gives CASSPLTSGRSTGSYEQYF. The chain uses TRBV18 and TRBJ2-7; 13 bases are a match to TRBD2. The CDR3 is made up of 19 amino acids. Germline CDR1 is KGHSH and CDR2 is LQKENI. The V segment lost 3 bases and the J segment 0 bases; nucleotides outside the gene matches: 11. Variable domain in full (rest from reference TRBV18 and TRBJ2-7): NAGVMQNPRHLVRRRGQEARLRCSPMKGHSHVYWYRQLPEEGLKFMVYLQKENIIDESGMPKERFSAEFPKEGPSILRIQQVVRGDSAAYFCASSPLTSGRSTGSYEQYFGPGTRLTVT.

The V call is TRBV29-1, the J call TRBJ1-3; 7 bases line up with TRBD1. CDR1 and CDR2 from the germline V gene are SQVTM and ANQGSEA. The CDR3 length is 12 residues. V dropped 7 bases and J dropped 8; count of bases not matched to a gene: 8. The CDR3 DNA reads as TGCAGCGGGACAGAGCAGGGGGACACCATATATTTT. Translating gives CSGTEQGDTIYF.

The chain combines TRBV7-2 with TRBJ2-7; the D is unclear. Germline lookup yields CDR1 SGHTA and CDR2 FQGNSA. The CDR3 is made up of 13 amino acids. V was clipped by 1 base and J by 6 bases, with 10 bases between them. The CDR3 nucleotides read TGTGCCAGCAGCTTAGGGTTTTCGGGCGAGCAGTACTTC. This translates into CASSLGFSGEQYF.

The chain has TRBV30 and TRBJ2-7; TRBD1 aligns across 7 bases. The ends lost 5 bases at V and 6 bases at J; junction bases unmatched: 10. Germline assignment: CDR1 GTSNPN and CDR2 SVGIG (reference sequence). This CDR3 is 13 amino acids long. CDR3 amino acids: CAWAQGSVVEQYF. CDR3 DNA sequence: TGTGCCTGGGCACAGGGGTCAGTCGTCGAGCAGTACTTC.

The DNA for the CDR3 is TGTGCCAGTAGTGTCCAGGGAATCGGGCTACCTAATGAGCAGTTCTTC. Its protein is CASSVQGIGLPNEQFF. V gene TRBV19 combines with J gene TRBJ2-1; tentatively, D is TRBD1 (5 bases). Deletions cut 5 bases from V and 7 bases from J, with 21 bases between. CDR1 LNHDA and CDR2 SQIVND come from the germline V gene (reference sequence). The CDR3 has 16 residues.

The J gene is TRBJ2-7, the V gene TRBV19, with 9 bases that match TRBD1. CDR3 size: 14 residues. The trim removed 9 bases at V and 3 bases at J, leaving 9 bases unmatched. Per germline, CDR1 LNHDA and CDR2 SQIVND (reference sequence). The CDR3 loop is CASAPGQGHYEQYF. The CDR3 region has the DNA TGTGCCAGCGCCCCGGGACAGGGACACTACGAGCAGTACTTC.

Comment on this clone: This same CDR3 is encoded by further DNA sequences in the sample. CDR3 sequence: CASSVGYEQYF. CDR3 DNA sequence: TGTGCCAGCAGCGTGGGGTACGAGCAGTACTTC. The J gene is TRBJ2-7, the V gene TRBV5-6; D is unresolved. Germline V gene lookup returns CDR1 SGHDT and CDR2 YYEEEE. This CDR3 is built from 11 residues. V gave up 4 bases and J gave up 4 bases, with 6 bases separating them. The whole variable domain, remainder taken from reference TRBV5-6 and TRBJ2-7, is DAGVTQSPTHLIKTRGQQVTLRCSPKSGHDTVSWYQQALGQGPQFIFQYYEEEERQRGNFPDRFSGHQFPNYSSELNVNALLLGDSALYLCASSVGYEQYFGPGTRLTVT.

This clone showed up just once. V gene TRBV9 combines with J gene TRBJ1-2; 8 bases fit TRBD1. V lost 0 bases, J lost 7 bases, and 8 bases stayed unmatched. The CDR3 length is 15 residues. From germline, CDR1 is SGDLS and CDR2 YYNGEE. CDR3 nucleotides: TGTGCCAGCAGCGTAGGACAGGGGTTCCCCAGTGGCTACACCTTC. It is translated as CASSVGQGFPSGYTF. The whole variable domain, remainder taken from reference TRBV9 and TRBJ1-2, is DSGVTQTPKHLITATGQRVTLRCSPRSGDLSVYWYQQSLDQGLQFLIQYYNGEERAKGNILERFSAQQFPDLHSELNLSSLELGDSALYFCASSVGQGFPSGYTFGSGTRLTVV.

The chain uses TRBV4-2 and TRBJ2-7, with TRBD1 identical over 8 bases. The junction had 4 bases not matched to a gene; V was cut back by 2 bases and J by 4 bases. The CDR3 length is 14 residues. CDR1 and CDR2 from the germline V gene are LGHNA and YNFKEQ. CDR3 nucleotide sequence: TGTGCCAGCAGCCAAATCGGACAGGGTTACGAGCAGTACTTC. Amino acids: CASSQIGQGYEQYF.

In this sample, this clone turned up a few times. The V gene is TRBV19, the J gene TRBJ1-3; D remains ambiguous. CDR1 is LNHDA, CDR2 SQIVND, per germline (reference sequence). The length of the CDR3 is 14 residues. V lost 6 bases and J lost 4, with 13 bases in between. The CDR3 region has the DNA TGTGCCAGTAGCCCCAACCGATGGGGAAACACCATATATTTT. This gives the protein CASSPNRWGNTIYF.

The V and J genes are TRBV19 and TRBJ1-1, with D possibly TRBD1 on 6 matching bases. The CDR3 runs 15 residues. Per the germline V gene, CDR1 is LNHDA and CDR2 is SQIVND (reference sequence). CDR3 amino acids: CASGERGNMRTEAFF. CDR3 DNA: TGTGCTAGTGGGGAAAGGGGGAATATGAGGACTGAAGCTTTCTTT.

J is TRBJ2-7 and V is TRBV29-1; no clear D. Trimming cost V 7 bases and J 3 bases, with 7 bases left between them. CDR3 length: 10 amino acids. Looked up from germline, CDR1 is SQVTM and CDR2 is ANQGSEA. The CDR3 here is CSGKDYEQYF. CDR3 in DNA: TGCAGCGGAAAGGACTACGAGCAGTACTTC.

The chain recombines TRBV7-9 with TRBJ2-3; D may be TRBD2 (6 bases). The CDR3 runs to 17 residues. Between the trimmed V and J ends, which lost 3 bases and 2 bases, there was a span of 18 bases. From germline, CDR1 is SEHNR and CDR2 FQNEAQ (reference sequence). The CDR3 DNA follows: TGTGCCAGCAGCTTCTTCCCCAGGGACTCATACACAGATACGCAGTATTTT. It is translated as CASSFFPRDSYTDTQYF.

This chain connects TRBV7-9 to TRBJ2-1; D is ambiguous. This CDR3 region has 15 residues. CDR1 and CDR2 (germline): SEHNR, FQNEAQ (reference sequence). V was trimmed by 2 bases and J by 0 bases, leaving 8 bases between them. The CDR3 sequence is CASSLIYSSYNEQFF. CDR3 in DNA: TGTGCCAGCAGCTTAATCTATAGCTCCTACAATGAGCAGTTCTTC.

J is TRBJ2-1 and V is TRBV14; 11 bases map to TRBD2. J gave up 5 bases and V 0 bases, and 3 bases lay outside the gene matches. The CDR3 contains 16 residues. In germline, CDR1 is SGHDN, CDR2 FVKESK. The CDR3 sequence: CASSQDPLAGDNEQFF. The CDR3 DNA reads as TGTGCCAGCAGCCAAGATCCACTAGCGGGAGACAATGAGCAGTTCTTC.

The chain couples TRBV6-5 to TRBJ2-5, with D perhaps being TRBD1 or TRBD2 (5 bases each). V dropped 3 bases and J dropped 5 bases, with 13 bases sitting between them. The CDR3 consists of 14 residues. Germline V gives CDR1 MNHEY, CDR2 SVGAGI. This CDR3 is CASSYFGARETQYF. The DNA of the CDR3 is TGTGCCAGCAGTTATTTCGGGGCACGGGAGACCCAGTACTTC.

This clone has more than one count but fewer than ten. The chain combines TRBV2 with TRBJ1-2; D is unclear. From germline, CDR1 is SNHLY and CDR2 FYNNEI. CDR3 length: 8 amino acids. Trimming stripped 9 bases from V and 13 bases from J, with 9 bases between. CDR3 bases: TGTGCCAGAGAGCCGGGCACCTTC. This codes for CAREPGTF.

The CDR3 reads CASSLGYQGQAYNEQFF. The CDR3 DNA sequence: TGTGCCAGCAGCTTAGGATACCAAGGACAGGCCTACAATGAGCAGTTCTTC. The V and J genes are TRBV7-8 and TRBJ2-1; 7 bases fit TRBD1. Looked up from germline, CDR1 is SGHVS and CDR2 is FQNEAQ. V trimming: 1 base; J trimming: 2 bases; junction bases outside the gene matches: 8. This CDR3 is 17 amino acids long.

The chain combines TRBV27 with TRBJ1-1, with no clear D. Trimming removed 6 bases at V and 4 bases at J, with 9 bases between. CDR3 length: 12 amino acids. The V gene's germline CDR1 is MNHEY and CDR2 SMNVEV (reference sequence). CDR3: CASSPGSTEAFF. Written as DNA, the CDR3 is TGTGCCAGCAGCCCGGGCTCCACTGAAGCTTTCTTT.

The CDR3: CASSYSGATEAFF. The CDR3 DNA follows: TGTGCCAGCAGTTACTCAGGGGCCACTGAAGCTTTCTTT. The chain recombines TRBV6-6 with TRBJ1-1, with D tentatively TRBD1 (5 bases). From germline, CDR1 is MNHNY and CDR2 SVGAGI (reference sequence). V was pared by 0 bases and J by 4 bases, with 6 bases between. The CDR3 length is 13 residues.